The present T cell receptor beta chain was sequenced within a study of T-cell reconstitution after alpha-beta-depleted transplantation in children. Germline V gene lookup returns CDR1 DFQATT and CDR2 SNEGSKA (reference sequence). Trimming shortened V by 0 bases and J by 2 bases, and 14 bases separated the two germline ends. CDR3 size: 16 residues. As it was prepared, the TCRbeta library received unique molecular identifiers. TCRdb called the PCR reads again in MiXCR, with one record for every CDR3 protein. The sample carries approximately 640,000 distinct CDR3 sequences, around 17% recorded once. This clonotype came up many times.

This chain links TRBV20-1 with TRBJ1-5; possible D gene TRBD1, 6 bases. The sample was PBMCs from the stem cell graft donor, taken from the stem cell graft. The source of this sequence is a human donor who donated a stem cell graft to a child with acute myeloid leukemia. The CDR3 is CSARDIRGSGNQPQHF. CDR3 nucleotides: TGCAGTGCTAGAGATATCAGGGGCAGTGGCAATCAGCCCCAGCATTTT.